The sequence of this TCR beta chain was determined in a study of glioma-infiltrating T cells. Regarding the study as a whole: Above-expected tissue-blood divergence occurred in all gliomas, most in low-grade ones. Only very few CDR3 sequences appeared in both tissue and blood.

CDR1 is MNHEY and CDR2 is SVGEGT in the germline V gene. Between the trimmed V and J ends, which lost 0 bases and 7 bases, there was a span of 13 bases. The CDR3 loop spans 15 amino acids. TCR alpha and beta CDR3 regions were amplified from RNA using iRepertoire nested multiplex PCR. Input was roughly 95-450 ng of tissue mRNA or PBMC total RNA. MiXCR, applied by TCRdb to the multiplex PCR reads, yields one record per CDR3 protein. In the table there are some 110,000 distinct CDR3 sequences, roughly 25% of which are singletons. This clonotype was seen at least ten times. Its antigen is unidentified. This clonotype was obtained from a human donor with low-grade glioma or glioblastoma, undergoing nonglioma brain surgery, or in good health (not recorded which). The chain has TRBV6-2 or TRBV6-3 and TRBJ2-1; D is possibly TRBD2 (6 bases). Sequenced sample: glioma tissue, nonneoplastic brain tissue, or PBMCs (not recorded which). CDR3 amino acids: CASSYSSSGPNEQFF. CDR3 DNA sequence: TGTGCCAGCAGTTACTCGTCCAGCGGGCCGAATGAGCAGTTCTTC.